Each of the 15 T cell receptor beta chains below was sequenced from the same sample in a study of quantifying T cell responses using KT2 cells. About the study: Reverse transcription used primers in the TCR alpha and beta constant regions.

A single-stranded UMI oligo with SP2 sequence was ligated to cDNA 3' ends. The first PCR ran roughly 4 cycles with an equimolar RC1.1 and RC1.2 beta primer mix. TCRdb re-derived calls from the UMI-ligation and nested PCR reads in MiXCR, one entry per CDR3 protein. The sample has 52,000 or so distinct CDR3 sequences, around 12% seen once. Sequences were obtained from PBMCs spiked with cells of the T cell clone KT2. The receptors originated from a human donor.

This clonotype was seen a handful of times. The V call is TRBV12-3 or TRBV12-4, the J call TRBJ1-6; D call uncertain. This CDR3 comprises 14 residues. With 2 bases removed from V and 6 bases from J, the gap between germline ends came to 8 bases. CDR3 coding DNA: TGTGCCAGCAGTTTATACCCCAGTAATTCACCCCTCCACTTT. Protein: CASSLYPSNSPLHF.

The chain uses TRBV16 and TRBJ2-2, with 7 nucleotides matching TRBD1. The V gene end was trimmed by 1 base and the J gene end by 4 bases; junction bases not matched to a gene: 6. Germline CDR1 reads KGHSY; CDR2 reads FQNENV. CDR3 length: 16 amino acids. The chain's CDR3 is CASSQWIQGSTGELFF. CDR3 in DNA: TGTGCCAGCAGCCAATGGATACAGGGGAGCACCGGGGAGCTGTTTTTT.

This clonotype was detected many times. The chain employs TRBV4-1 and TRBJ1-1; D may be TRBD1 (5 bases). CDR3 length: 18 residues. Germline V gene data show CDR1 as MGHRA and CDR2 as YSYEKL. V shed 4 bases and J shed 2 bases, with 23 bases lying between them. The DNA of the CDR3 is TGCGCCAGCAGCCCCCAACCCGGACGCACGGACAAAAACACTGAAGCTTTCTTT. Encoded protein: CASSPQPGRTDKNTEAFF.

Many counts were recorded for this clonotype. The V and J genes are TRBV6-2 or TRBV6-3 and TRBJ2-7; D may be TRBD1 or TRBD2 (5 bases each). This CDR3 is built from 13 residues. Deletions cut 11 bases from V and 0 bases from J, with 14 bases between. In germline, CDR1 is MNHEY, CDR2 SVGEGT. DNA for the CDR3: TGTGCCTACACCGGGACGGTCTCCTACGAGCAGTACTTC. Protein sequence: CAYTGTVSYEQYF.

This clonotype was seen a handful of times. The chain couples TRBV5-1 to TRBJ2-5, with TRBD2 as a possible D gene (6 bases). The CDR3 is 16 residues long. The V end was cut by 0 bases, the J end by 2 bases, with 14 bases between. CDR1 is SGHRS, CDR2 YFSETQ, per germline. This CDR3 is CASSLGVAAIQETQYF. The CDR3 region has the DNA TGCGCCAGCAGCTTGGGGGTAGCGGCCATACAAGAGACCCAGTACTTC.

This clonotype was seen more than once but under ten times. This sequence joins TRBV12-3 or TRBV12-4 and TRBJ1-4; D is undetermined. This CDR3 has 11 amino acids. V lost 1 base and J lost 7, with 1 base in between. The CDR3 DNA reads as TGTGCCAGCAGTTTAGGTGAAAAACTGTTTTTT. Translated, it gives CASSLGEKLFF.

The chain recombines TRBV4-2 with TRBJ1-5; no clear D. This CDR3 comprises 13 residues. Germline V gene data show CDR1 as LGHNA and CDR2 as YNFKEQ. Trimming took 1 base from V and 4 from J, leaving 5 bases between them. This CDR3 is CASSQGENQPQHF. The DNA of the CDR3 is TGTGCCAGCAGCCAAGGGGAAAATCAGCCCCAGCATTTT.

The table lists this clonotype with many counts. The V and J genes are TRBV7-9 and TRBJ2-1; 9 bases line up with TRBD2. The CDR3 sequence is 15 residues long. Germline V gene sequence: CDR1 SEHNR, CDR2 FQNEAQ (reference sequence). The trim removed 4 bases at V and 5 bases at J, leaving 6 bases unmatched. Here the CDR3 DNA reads TGTGCCAGCAGCTATAGCGGGAGTTCGAACAATGAGCAGTTCTTC. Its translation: CASSYSGSSNNEQFF. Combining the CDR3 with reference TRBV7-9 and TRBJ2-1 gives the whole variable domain DTGVSQNPRHKITKRGQNVTFRCDPISEHNRLYWYRQTLGQGPEFLTYFQNEAQLEKSRLLSDRFSAERPKGSFSTLEIQRTEQGDSAMYLCASSYSGSSNNEQFFGPGTRLTVL.

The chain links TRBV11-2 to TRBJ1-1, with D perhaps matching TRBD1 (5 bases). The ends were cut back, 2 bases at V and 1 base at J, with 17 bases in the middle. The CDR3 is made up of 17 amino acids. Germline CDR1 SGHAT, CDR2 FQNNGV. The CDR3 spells CASSLSALGQSNTEAFF. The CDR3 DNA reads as TGTGCCAGCAGCTTAAGTGCTCTCGGACAATCGAACACTGAAGCTTTCTTT.

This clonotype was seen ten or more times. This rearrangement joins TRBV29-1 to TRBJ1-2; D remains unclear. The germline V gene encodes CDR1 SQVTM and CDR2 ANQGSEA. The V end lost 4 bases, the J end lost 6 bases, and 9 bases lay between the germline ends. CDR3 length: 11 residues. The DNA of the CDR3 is TGCAGCGTTGTAGGTTCGAATGGCTACACCTTC. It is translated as CSVVGSNGYTF.

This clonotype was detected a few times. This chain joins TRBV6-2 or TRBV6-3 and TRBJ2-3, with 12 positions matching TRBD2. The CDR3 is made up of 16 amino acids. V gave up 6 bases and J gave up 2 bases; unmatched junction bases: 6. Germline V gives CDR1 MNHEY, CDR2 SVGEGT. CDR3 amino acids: CASRTSGSANTDTQYF. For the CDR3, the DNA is TGTGCCAGCAGGACTAGCGGGAGTGCTAACACAGATACGCAGTATTTT.

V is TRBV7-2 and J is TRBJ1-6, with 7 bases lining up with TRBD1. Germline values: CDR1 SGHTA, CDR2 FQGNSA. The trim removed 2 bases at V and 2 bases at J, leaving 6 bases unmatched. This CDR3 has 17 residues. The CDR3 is CASSLTQGGPYNSPLHF. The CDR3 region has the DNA TGTGCCAGCAGCTTAACGCAGGGGGGGCCCTATAATTCACCCCTCCACTTT.

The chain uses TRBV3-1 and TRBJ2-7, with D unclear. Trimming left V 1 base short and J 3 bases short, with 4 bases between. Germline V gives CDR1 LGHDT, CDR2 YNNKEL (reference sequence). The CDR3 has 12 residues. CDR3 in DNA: TGTGCCAGCAGCCAAGGGGTCTACGAGCAGTACTTC. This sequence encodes CASSQGVYEQYF.

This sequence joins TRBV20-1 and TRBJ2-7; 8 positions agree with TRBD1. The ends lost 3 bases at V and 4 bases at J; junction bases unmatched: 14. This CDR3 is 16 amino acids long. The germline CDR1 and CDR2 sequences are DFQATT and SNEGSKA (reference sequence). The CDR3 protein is CSARGDRGPQPYEQYF. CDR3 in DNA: TGCAGTGCTAGGGGAGACAGGGGCCCGCAACCTTACGAGCAGTACTTC.

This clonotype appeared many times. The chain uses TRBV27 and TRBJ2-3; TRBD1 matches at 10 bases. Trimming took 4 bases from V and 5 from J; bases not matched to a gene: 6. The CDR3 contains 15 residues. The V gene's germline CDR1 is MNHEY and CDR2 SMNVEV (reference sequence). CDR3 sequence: CASSSGTGVGDTQYF. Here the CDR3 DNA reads TGTGCCAGCAGTTCCGGGACAGGGGTTGGAGATACGCAGTATTTT.